Listed here is a single T cell receptor (beta chain). This clonotype was recorded at least ten times. The specificity of this receptor is unknown. Base qualities were left out, and no much larger clone turns up one base away. Library construction relied on RT-PCR. Sequencing was carried out with an Illumina HiSeq 2500. TCRdb's own reprocessing of the public reads used fastp at Q25 and MiXCR and kept productive beta chains. Each entry merges the rows of one CDR3 protein and shows their most common DNA and genes. The sample data list some 500,000 distinct CDR3 sequences, and more than 15% of these were observed just once. The top ten constitute 3% to 3.5% of the sample. This sample was included in a study of response to subunit inactivated influenza vaccine (dated by TCRdb to 2017 to 2018). At the level of the whole study: Deep quantitative profiling of the T cell receptor repertoire was used in the study to follow responses to a trivalent subunit inactivated influenza vaccine. The research as a whole found: The authors proposed that each seasonal influenza vaccination may bring in only a limited number of new T cells.

The germline ends are 14 bases apart after V is trimmed by 1 base and J by 7 bases. The CDR3 covers 15 residues, taking in both the cysteine and the phenylalanine. The CDR3 DNA has 45 bases and is translated from base 1. The sequence links TRBV12-3 or TRBV12-4 to TRBJ2-1, with TRBD1 perhaps the D gene, on 6 matching bases. The sequencing used CD4+ T cells sorted from PBMCs, collected less than 25 months after vaccination. The sequence derives from a man in his fifties or sixties who received an inactivated influenza vaccine. Donor details come from another sample of the same person, matched by shared clones. The DNA sequence is as follows: TGTGCCAGCAGTTTAGACAGGGTTGCTTCAAATGAGCAGTTCTTC. Its product reads: CASSLDRVASNEQFF.